The 5 T cell receptor beta chains listed next were all sequenced from one sample in a study of T-cell memory formation after mild COVID-19. MiXCR was run by TCRdb on the 5' RACE reads, yielding one entry per CDR3 protein. This sample has approximately 580,000 distinct CDR3 sequences, with just over 20% found just once. Sequenced material: PBMCs or a T cell subset sorted from them (not recorded which). Receptors originate from an adult woman who had mild COVID-19 (a few samples of this study predate the infection). Cell type and time point are not known.

The chain employs TRBV5-1 and TRBJ2-1; the match to TRBD2 covers 7 bases. The CDR3 totals 14 residues. The ends lost 3 bases at V and 8 bases at J; junction bases unmatched: 8. Germline CDR1 SGHRS, CDR2 YFSETQ. The chain's CDR3 is CASSWGGSADEQFF. CDR3 DNA: TGCGCCAGCAGCTGGGGGGGGTCGGCGGATGAGCAGTTCTTC.

The chain is built from TRBV9 and TRBJ2-3; 7 nucleotides line up with TRBD1. In germline, CDR1 is SGDLS, CDR2 YYNGEE. This CDR3 has 16 amino acids. V trimming: 3 bases; J trimming: 1 base; junction bases outside the gene matches: 8. CDR3 protein: CASSGLQGYGTDTQYF. The CDR3 DNA follows: TGTGCCAGCAGCGGATTACAGGGGTACGGCACAGATACGCAGTATTTT. Complete variable domain (other parts from reference TRBV9 and TRBJ2-3): DSGVTQTPKHLITATGQRVTLRCSPRSGDLSVYWYQQSLDQGLQFLIQYYNGEERAKGNILERFSAQQFPDLHSELNLSSLELGDSALYFCASSGLQGYGTDTQYFGPGTRLTVL.

The rearrangement links TRBV7-6 to TRBJ2-6; D ambiguous. Trimming cost V 5 bases and J 0 bases, with 8 bases left between them. The CDR3 runs 15 residues. The germline V gene has CDR1 SGHVS and CDR2 FNYEAQ. The CDR3 region has the DNA TGTGCCAGCAGCCGCGGCAGCTCTGGGGCCAACGTCCTGACTTTC. Translating it yields CASSRGSSGANVLTF.

The rearrangement uses TRBV7-9 and TRBJ2-2, with 7 positions matching TRBD2. The CDR3 covers 16 residues. The V gene end was trimmed by 4 bases and the J gene end by 4 bases; junction bases not matched to a gene: 9. Germline CDR1 SEHNR, CDR2 FQNEAQ (reference sequence). CDR3 in DNA: TGTGCCAGCAGCTCGTGGGGCGGGAGCACCACCGGGGAGCTGTTTTTT. Translated, it gives CASSSWGGSTTGELFF.

The chain is built from TRBV11-2 and TRBJ2-5, with D tentatively TRBD1 (6 bases). The germline gives CDR1 SGHAT, CDR2 FQNNGV. Trimming took off 5 bases at V and 5 bases at J, with 18 bases between the two ends. The CDR3 is 15 amino acids. The CDR3 region is CASSAGQLMYETQYF. The DNA of the CDR3 is TGTGCCAGCAGCGCAGGACAGTTAATGTATGAGACCCAGTACTTC. Based on the CDR3 plus reference TRBV11-2 and TRBJ2-5, the full variable domain is EAGVAQSPRYKIIEKRQSVAFWCNPISGHATLYWYQQILGQGPKLLIQFQNNGVVDDSQLPKDRFSAERLKGVDSTLKIQPAKLEDSAVYLCASSAGQLMYETQYFGPGTRLLVL.